This TCR beta chain was obtained from a study of PD-1 blockade in mismatch repair-deficient tumors (TCRdb year 2017). In the study overall: The trial enrolled about 90 consecutive patients with more than ten mismatch repair-deficient cancer types between September 2013 and September 2016, all previously treated and progressing. Deep sequencing of TCR CDR3 regions was used to track tumor-associated T cell clones in peripheral blood of patients responding to PD-1 blockade. Study-level results and caveats: Tumor-resident clones, often undetectable in blood before treatment, expanded rapidly after pembrolizumab and then contracted, generally before radiologic responses.

Receptor libraries were prepared by the immunoSEQ multiplex PCR assay. TCRdb mirrors the immuneACCESS table, restricted to in-frame sequences. Some clones are absent from its copies; in checked studies, under half trace to an unresolved V gene, and the reason for the others is unknown. Across this sample there are 80,000 to 100,000 clones, with over 70% seen only once. The ten largest clones take up under 3% of the sample. Explained via the paper, the time point label denotes: peripheral blood 12 weeks after first pembrolizumab dose. For every enrolled patient, mismatch repair deficiency was confirmed by either polymerase chain reaction or immunohistochemistry. Three patients who responded to pembrolizumab therapy underwent TCR sequencing. Pembrolizumab PD-1 blockade was prospectively tested in advanced mismatch repair-deficient cancers, regardless of tissue of origin, in the phase II trial. Peripheral blood T cell samples were collected serially, before PD-1 blockade began and at several time points afterward. Blood sampling times were expressed in weeks after the first pembrolizumab dose.

Comments on this clone: What this receptor recognizes is not known. The sample holds no much larger clone one base away, and base qualities are not on file.

According to the germline V gene, CDR1 reads SGHAT and CDR2 reads FQNNGV. V and J are trimmed by 5 bases and 8 bases, and the gene matches miss 8 bases of the junction. Taken from cysteine to phenylalanine, the CDR3 has 14 residues. Left in the record is the CDR3 DNA by itself, 42 bases read in frame from the first base. Sequencing used peripheral blood, obtained 12 weeks after starting pembrolizumab. Rearrangement joined TRBV11-2 to TRBJ2-1; TRBD2 aligns with 8 central bases. The TCR was taken from an adult with mismatch repair-deficient cancer. DNA sequence: TGTGCCAGCAGCCCCCTAGGACTAGCTGATGAGCAGTTCTTC. It is translated as CASSPLGLADEQFF.